One and the same sample provided the 14 T cell receptor beta chains below, sequenced in a study of cytomegalovirus exposure and HLA in healthy donors. The PCR made use of 60 Vbeta and 13 Jbeta primers. TCRdb keeps only in-frame clones here, not all; method: immunoSEQ multiplex PCR. The sample comprises 110,000 or so clones, about 72% of which are singletons, and roughly a sixth rests with the top ten. Sequencing was done on a sample of PBMCs. The origin of the receptors is a man over 45 in good health and CMV-seropositive.

The chain is built from TRBV5-1 and TRBJ2-3, with a possible D match to TRBD2 (6 bases). Germline V gives CDR1 SGHRS, CDR2 YFSETQ. The CDR3 has 15 residues. V lost 0 bases, J lost 4 bases, and 12 bases lay in between. CDR3 DNA: TGCGCCAGCAGCTTGGCCGACGGGGGATCAGATACGCAGTATTTT. Its translation: CASSLADGGSDTQYF.

In DNA, the CDR3 is TGTGCCAGCAGCTCCACTTTTCGGGGTCCCCTTTGGTACGAGCAGTACTTC. As protein: CASSSTFRGPLWYEQYF. The rearrangement uses TRBV7-9 and TRBJ2-7; D is perhaps TRBD2 (5 bases). CDR3 length equals 17 residues. The V and J ends lost 4 bases and 4 bases respectively, with 23 bases between them. Germline-derived CDR1 and CDR2 are SEHNR and FQNEAQ (reference sequence). Looking up the rest from reference TRBV7-9 and TRBJ2-7 gives the full variable domain: DTGVSQNPRHKITKRGQNVTFRCDPISEHNRLYWYRQTLGQGPEFLTYFQNEAQLEKSRLLSDRFSAERPKGSFSTLEIQRTEQGDSAMYLCASSSTFRGPLWYEQYFGPGTRLTVT.

This chain links TRBV6-6 with TRBJ1-2; D unclear. Trimming took off 5 bases at V and 11 bases at J, with 21 bases between the two ends. The CDR3 spans 14 residues. Germline V gene data show CDR1 as MNHNY and CDR2 as SVGAGI (reference sequence). The DNA of the CDR3 is TGTGCCAGCAGTGATCCAGGACTGACTCCAGGATACACCTTC. This encodes CASSDPGLTPGYTF.

The chain employs TRBV19 and TRBJ1-5; D might be TRBD1 (5 bases). The length of the CDR3 is 14 residues. The germline V gene has CDR1 LNHDA and CDR2 SQIVND (reference sequence). V was cut by 6 bases and J by 1 base, with 10 bases left in between. The chain's CDR3 is CASRYGGSNQPQHF. DNA of the CDR3: TGTGCCAGTAGATACGGGGGAAGCAATCAGCCCCAGCATTTT.

The chain carries TRBV27 and TRBJ2-1; 10 nucleotides line up with TRBD2. This CDR3 region has 15 residues. Germline assignment: CDR1 MNHEY and CDR2 SMNVEV (reference sequence). Germline trimming cut 6 bases from V and 5 bases from J; bases unmatched to any gene: 7. This CDR3 reads CASSLLAGVDNEQFF. CDR3 DNA: TGTGCCAGCAGCCTCCTAGCGGGAGTCGACAATGAGCAGTTCTTC.

This clone has just one count. The V gene is TRBV27, the J gene TRBJ2-2; 9 nucleotides align to TRBD1. This CDR3 contains 17 residues. V was clipped by 4 bases and J by 3 bases; unmatched bases: 9. Germline CDR1 and CDR2: MNHEY and SMNVEV (reference sequence). The DNA of the CDR3 is TGTGCCAGCAGTTCTTTGGGGACAGGGAAACACACCGGGGAGCTGTTTTTT. As protein: CASSSLGTGKHTGELFF.

This clone was seen more than once but under ten times. The chain combines TRBV9 with TRBJ1-3, with D hard to call. The V gene's germline CDR1 is SGDLS and CDR2 YYNGEE. V was shortened by 6 bases and J by 0 bases, with 7 bases between the two germline ends. The CDR3 is 13 amino acids. The CDR3 DNA reads as TGTGCCAGCACCATGTCCTCTGGAAACACCATATATTTT. It encodes CASTMSSGNTIYF.

This chain connects TRBV10-2 to TRBJ2-3, with TRBD2 as a possible D gene (6 bases). V was pared by 7 bases and J by 3 bases, with 17 bases between. CDR1 and CDR2 (germline): WSHSY, SAAADI. The length of the CDR3 is 15 residues. CDR3 amino acids: CASIDAGSMTDTQYF. In DNA, the CDR3 is TGCGCCAGCATTGACGCGGGATCCATGACAGATACGCAGTATTTT.

V is TRBV7-2 and J is TRBJ1-5; D perhaps matches TRBD1 (6 bases). In germline, CDR1 is SGHTA, CDR2 FQGNSA. The CDR3 sequence is 14 residues long. V was trimmed by 5 bases and J by 2 bases, leaving 10 bases between them. The CDR3 is CASSGQFGNQPQHF. The CDR3 region has the DNA TGTGCCAGCAGCGGACAGTTCGGCAATCAGCCCCAGCATTTT.

The chain is built from TRBV7-2 and TRBJ1-6; 9 bases agree with TRBD1. V lost 4 bases, J lost 10 bases, and 8 bases stayed unmatched. CDR3 length: 15 amino acids. Germline CDR1 and CDR2: SGHTA and FQGNSA. Here the CDR3 DNA reads TGTGCCAGCAGCTCATTACAGGGGGCTTCCTCACCCCTCCACTTT. Translated: CASSSLQGASSPLHF.

This sequence joins TRBV18 and TRBJ2-1; 8 bases line up with TRBD2. Unmatched junction bases numbered 5, after V lost 4 bases and J lost 9 bases. The CDR3 contains 13 residues. Germline-derived CDR1 and CDR2 are KGHSH and LQKENI. The CDR3 sequence: CASSQSGGSEQFF. CDR3 nucleotide sequence: TGTGCCAGCTCACAGTCGGGGGGGTCTGAGCAGTTCTTC. The variable domain in full, completed from reference TRBV18 and TRBJ2-1, reads NAGVMQNPRHLVRRRGQEARLRCSPMKGHSHVYWYRQLPEEGLKFMVYLQKENIIDESGMPKERFSAEFPKEGPSILRIQQVVRGDSAAYFCASSQSGGSEQFFGPGTRLTVL.

J is TRBJ2-6 and V is TRBV10-2, with 10 bases lining up with TRBD1. The CDR3 sequence is 17 residues long. CDR1 and CDR2 (germline): WSHSY, SAAADI. V shed 3 bases, J shed 2 bases, and the junction held 4 bases outside the gene matches. CDR3 in amino acids: CASSDPTGGAGANVLTF. CDR3 in DNA: TGCGCCAGCAGTGATCCGACAGGGGGCGCTGGGGCCAACGTCCTGACTTTC.

CDR3 loop: CASKQGSGNTIYF. The DNA for the CDR3 is TGTGCCAGCAAACAGGGGTCTGGAAACACCATATATTTT. This chain uses TRBV27 with TRBJ1-3, with TRBD1 matching 7 bases. The CDR3 has 13 amino acids. Germline CDR1 is MNHEY and CDR2 is SMNVEV (reference sequence). After removal of 7 bases from V and 1 base from J, the junction contained 1 base not matched to a gene.

This chain connects TRBV6-5 to TRBJ1-1; TRBD1 might be the D (6 bases). This CDR3 is 15 amino acids long. Germline V gene sequence: CDR1 MNHEY, CDR2 SVGAGI. V was trimmed by 6 bases and J by 1 base, leaving 15 bases between them. The CDR3 DNA sequence: TGTGCCAGCAGATCCACCGGGACACAGAACACTGAAGCTTTCTTT. Amino acid sequence: CASRSTGTQNTEAFF.